This T cell receptor beta chain was identified in a study of CD8 T cells in Susac syndrome. Study overall: When blood was drawn, the patients with Susac syndrome were therapy-naive, on corticosteroids, or on intravenous immunoglobulin alone. Findings of the study overall: Susac syndrome CD4+ T cell repertoires showed no clonal expansion.

TEMRA cells were enriched by FACS, and CD4+ and CD8+ T cells were negatively isolated. With random hexamers, reverse transcription was performed on about 0.5 to 1 ug of RNA. Across 54 Vbeta and 13 Jbeta, TCR beta CDR3 was amplified with immunoSEQ multiplex PCR. One entry per CDR3 protein, called by TCRdb with MiXCR from the immunoSEQ multiplex PCR reads. Of some 210,000 distinct CDR3 sequences in the sample, 94% are singletons; the top ten hold 0.15% to 0.2%. For this clonotype: Antigen specificity is unknown.

Germline-derived CDR1 and CDR2 are DFQATT and SNEGSKA (reference sequence). This CDR3 is built from 12 residues. Trimming took off 4 bases at V and 0 bases at J, with 7 bases between the two ends. The genes are TRBV20-1 and TRBJ2-7; D is perhaps TRBD2 (6 bases). Source material: CD4+ T cells from PBMCs. This TCR came from a human donor with Susac syndrome. CDR3 coding DNA: TGCAGTGCTACGGACTACTCCTACGAGCAGTACTTC. Translating it yields CSATDYSYEQYF.